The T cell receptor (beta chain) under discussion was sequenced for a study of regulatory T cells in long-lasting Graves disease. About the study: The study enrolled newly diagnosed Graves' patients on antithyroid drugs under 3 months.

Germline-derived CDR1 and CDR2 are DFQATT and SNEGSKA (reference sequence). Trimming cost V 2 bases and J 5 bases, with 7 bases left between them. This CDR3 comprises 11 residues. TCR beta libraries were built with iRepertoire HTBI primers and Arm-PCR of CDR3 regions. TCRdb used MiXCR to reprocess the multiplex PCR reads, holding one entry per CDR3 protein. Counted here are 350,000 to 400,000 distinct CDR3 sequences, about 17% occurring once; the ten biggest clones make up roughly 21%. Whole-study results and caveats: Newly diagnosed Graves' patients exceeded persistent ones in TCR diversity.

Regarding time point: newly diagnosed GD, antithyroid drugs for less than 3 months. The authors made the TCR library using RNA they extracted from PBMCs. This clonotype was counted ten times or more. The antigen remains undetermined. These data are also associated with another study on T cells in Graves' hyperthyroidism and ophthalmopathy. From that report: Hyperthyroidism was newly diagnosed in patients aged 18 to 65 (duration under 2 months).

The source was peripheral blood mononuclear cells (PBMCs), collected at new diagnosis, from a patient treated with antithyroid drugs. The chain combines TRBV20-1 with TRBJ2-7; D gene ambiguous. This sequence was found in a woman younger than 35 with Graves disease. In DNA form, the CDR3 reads TGCAGTGCTAGAAATTCCGACGAGCAGTACTTC. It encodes CSARNSDEQYF.